These 21 T cell receptor beta chains were sequenced from one sample in a study of beta chain features in type 1 diabetes. Isolated RNA was reverse transcribed in full, so expressed TCRB transcripts were sequenced. Here immunoSEQ multiplex PCR was the method, and the copy in TCRdb shows in-frame clones only, minus some. The sample includes roughly 350,000 clones, 8.5% to 10% seen only once; the top ten take 0.45% to 0.65%. These receptors are not linked to any known antigen. Points from the study as a whole: A moderate, significant TCRB CDR3 shortening appeared in type 1 diabetes across four CD4+ subsets.

Sequencing input: central memory CD4+ T cells from blood. The source is a man aged 25 to 45 with type 1 diabetes.

V gene TRBV19 combines with J gene TRBJ1-1; TRBD1 is a possible D gene (5 bases). This CDR3 is 16 amino acids long. Germline assignment: CDR1 LNHDA and CDR2 SQIVND (reference sequence). V lost 3 bases and J 1 base, leaving 15 bases between the germline ends. The CDR3 is CASSILGGQSNTEAFF. CDR3 in DNA: TGTGCCAGTAGTATTTTGGGGGGTCAATCGAACACTGAAGCTTTCTTT.

The J gene is TRBJ2-7, the V gene TRBV7-3, with D possibly TRBD1 on 7 matching bases. The CDR3 is made up of 14 amino acids. CDR1 and CDR2 (germline): SGHTA, FQGTGA. The V end was cut by 2 bases, the J end by 3 bases, with 11 bases between. This CDR3 reads CASSLGQGGYEQYF. CDR3 coding DNA: TGTGCCAGCAGCTTAGGCCAGGGGGGCTACGAGCAGTACTTC.

This clone occurred a few times. V usage is TRBV19 and J usage is TRBJ1-1; D gene uncertain. The CDR3 has 13 amino acids. Germline V gene lookup returns CDR1 LNHDA and CDR2 SQIVND (reference sequence). Trimming left V 3 bases short and J 5 bases short, with 10 bases between. CDR3 nucleotide sequence: TGTGCCAGTAGTATCCCCGGGGTGACTGAAGCTTTCTTT. Its translation is CASSIPGVTEAFF.

The V call is TRBV7-6, the J call TRBJ2-5, with 7 bases fitting TRBD2. Germline loops: CDR1 SGHVS, CDR2 FNYEAQ. The ends lost 0 bases at V and 4 bases at J; junction bases unmatched: 8. This CDR3 is built from 16 residues. For the CDR3, the DNA is TGTGCCAGCAGCTTAGCGAGTGCGGGAGTCGGAGAGACCCAGTACTTC. Residues: CASSLASAGVGETQYF.

This clone was found a few times. This chain joins TRBV18 and TRBJ2-3, with 11 bases identical to TRBD2. The CDR3 spans 15 residues. V was pared by 4 bases and J by 2 bases, with 2 bases of the junction left unmatched. The germline V gene encodes CDR1 KGHSH and CDR2 LQKENI. Here the CDR3 reads CASSLAGGATDTQYF. The CDR3 DNA follows: TGTGCCAGCTCACTAGCGGGAGGGGCCACAGATACGCAGTATTTT. Using reference TRBV18 and TRBJ2-3 for the parts outside the CDR3, the full variable domain is NAGVMQNPRHLVRRRGQEARLRCSPMKGHSHVYWYRQLPEEGLKFMVYLQKENIIDESGMPKERFSAEFPKEGPSILRIQQVVRGDSAAYFCASSLAGGATDTQYFGPGTRLTVL.

The table lists this clone with a few counts. The V call is TRBV11-3, the J call TRBJ2-1; D may be TRBD1 or TRBD2 (5 bases each). The CDR3 totals 12 residues. The germline V gene encodes CDR1 SGHNT and CDR2 YENEEA. V lost 0 bases and J lost 9, with 6 bases in between. The DNA of the CDR3 is TGTGCCAGCAGCTTAGAAGGGACTGAGCAGTTCTTC. Translating gives CASSLEGTEQFF.

The chain has TRBV4-1 and TRBJ2-3, with 9 bases that match TRBD1. Germline lookup yields CDR1 MGHRA and CDR2 YSYEKL. CDR3 length: 18 residues. Trimming removed 5 bases from V and 2 bases from J; junction bases left unmatched: 14. The CDR3 spells CASSTRQTGTGNTDTQYF. CDR3 DNA: TGCGCCAGCAGCACACGACAAACCGGGACAGGGAACACAGATACGCAGTATTTT.

This clone was found a few times. The CDR3 loop reads CASSPRTRGELFF. Written as DNA, the CDR3 is TGTGCCAGCAGCCCTAGGACCAGGGGGGAGCTGTTTTTT. The chain employs TRBV14 and TRBJ2-2; D uncertain. Germline CDR1 is SGHDN and CDR2 is FVKESK. This CDR3 region has 13 residues. The V gene lost 4 bases and the J gene lost 8 bases, with 11 bases spanning the gap. Full variable domain (remainder filled in from reference TRBV14 and TRBJ2-2): EAGVTQFPSHSVIEKGQTVTLRCDPISGHDNLYWYRRVMGKEIKFLLHFVKESKQDESGMPNNRFLAERTGGTYSTLKVQPAELEDSGVYFCASSPRTRGELFFGEGSRLTVL.

This clone appeared a few times. This chain connects TRBV28 to TRBJ2-7; 7 bases are shared with TRBD1. This CDR3 is 16 amino acids long. CDR1 and CDR2 (germline): MDHEN, SYDVKM. V shed 7 bases and J 3 bases; nucleotides not matched to a gene: 15. CDR3 coding DNA: TGTGCCAGCATTAATTCCCAATTCGGGACAGTCTACGAGCAGTACTTC. Encoded protein: CASINSQFGTVYEQYF.

This chain uses TRBV20-1 with TRBJ1-2; no clear D. Trimming removed 2 bases at V and 8 bases at J, with 9 bases between. Germline lookup yields CDR1 DFQATT and CDR2 SNEGSKA (reference sequence). The CDR3 runs 11 residues. CDR3 in amino acids: CSARSLLGYTF. The CDR3 DNA follows: TGCAGTGCTAGATCCTTATTGGGCTACACCTTC.

This clone has only a few counts. V and J are TRBV11-3 and TRBJ2-3; D assignment may be TRBD1 or TRBD2 (5 bases each). Looked up from germline, CDR1 is SGHNT and CDR2 is YENEEA. V lost 3 bases to trimming and J lost 0 bases, with 7 bases between them. This CDR3 has 14 residues. The CDR3 reads CASSFGGSTDTQYF. The DNA of the CDR3 is TGTGCCAGCAGCTTTGGGGGAAGCACAGATACGCAGTATTTT.

This chain uses TRBV16 with TRBJ1-3, with D unclear. Germline assignment: CDR1 KGHSY and CDR2 FQNENV. The CDR3 sequence is 15 residues long. V lost 0 bases and J lost 5, with 11 bases in between. The CDR3 bases are TGTGCCAGCAGCCAATCGAGAGGACGGCGAAACACCATATATTTT. Translated: CASSQSRGRRNTIYF.

In this sample, this clone turned up a few times. V usage is TRBV6-1 and J usage is TRBJ2-7; the D is unclear. CDR1 and CDR2 from the germline V gene are MNHNS and SASEGT. This CDR3 region has 13 residues. V was pared by 3 bases and J by 5 bases, with 11 bases between. The CDR3 bases are TGTGCCAGCAGTGAGATTCGCGACAACGAGCAGTACTTC. Protein: CASSEIRDNEQYF.

This clone turned up a few times. V usage is TRBV27 and J usage is TRBJ2-2; D perhaps matches TRBD2 (6 bases). The CDR3 totals 15 residues. Germline V gene lookup returns CDR1 MNHEY and CDR2 SMNVEV (reference sequence). Trimming removed 4 bases from V and 4 bases from J, with 13 bases in between. CDR3 residues: CASSWDFRGTGELFF. The CDR3 DNA reads as TGTGCCAGCAGTTGGGACTTTAGGGGCACCGGGGAGCTGTTTTTT.

The J gene is TRBJ2-6, the V gene TRBV19; 9 bases are shared with TRBD1. Germline V CDR1 and CDR2: LNHDA, SQIVND (reference sequence). V lost 7 bases, J lost 4 bases, and 11 bases stayed unmatched. This CDR3 region has 17 residues. CDR3 sequence reads: CASTSLDRGPGANVLTF. In DNA form, the CDR3 reads TGTGCCAGTACCTCATTGGACAGGGGTCCCGGGGCCAACGTCCTGACTTTC.

This rearrangement joins TRBV29-1 to TRBJ1-4; no definite D call. CDR1 is SQVTM and CDR2 is ANQGSEA in the germline V gene. With 4 bases removed from V and 6 bases from J, the gap between germline ends came to 9 bases. This CDR3 is 12 amino acids long. DNA for the CDR3: TGCAGCGTTGGTACCCTATATGAAAAACTGTTTTTT. Translating it yields CSVGTLYEKLFF.

This clone showed up just a few times. This sequence joins TRBV28 and TRBJ1-2, with D unclear. Germline values: CDR1 MDHEN, CDR2 SYDVKM. The CDR3 consists of 14 residues. The V end lost 7 bases, the J end lost 3 bases, and 15 bases lay between the germline ends. The CDR3 is CASNSGRSDYGYTF. In DNA, the CDR3 is TGTGCCAGCAACTCCGGGCGGAGCGACTATGGCTACACCTTC.

The table lists this clone with a few counts. The chain carries TRBV14 and TRBJ2-5; the D call may be TRBD1 or TRBD2 (5 bases each). The DNA matches TRBJ2-7 better at its end, which makes the J call doubtful. The CDR3 contains 16 residues. Germline V gene sequence: CDR1 SGHDN, CDR2 FVKESK. The CDR3 DNA is TGTGCCAGCAGCCTCGGACTCCCACTAAGGGGTCACGAGCAGTACTTC. Translated, it gives CASSLGLPLRGHEQYF.

The rearrangement joins TRBV5-6 to TRBJ2-7; the match to TRBD1 covers 11 bases. V lost 2 bases and J lost 4; bases outside the gene matches: 5. The CDR3 is made up of 15 amino acids. Germline CDR1 reads SGHDT; CDR2 reads YYEEEE. The DNA for the CDR3 is TGTGCCAGCAGCTTCGGGGACAGGGGGGAGTACGAGCAGTACTTC. This gives the protein CASSFGDRGEYEQYF.

This clone occurred a few times. The V and J genes are TRBV2 and TRBJ1-1; D gene ambiguous. CDR3 length: 14 residues. The germline CDR1 and CDR2 sequences are SNHLY and FYNNEI. Trimming pared 4 bases from V and 5 bases from J, leaving 14 bases between. The CDR3 is CASSVSRQGTEAFF. The CDR3, as DNA: TGTGCCAGCAGTGTTAGTCGTCAAGGTACTGAAGCTTTCTTT.

This sequence joins TRBV4-1 and TRBJ1-1, with 8 bases aligning to TRBD1. CDR3 length: 15 residues. V gave up 4 bases and J gave up 3 bases; unmatched junction bases: 7. From germline, CDR1 is MGHRA and CDR2 YSYEKL. CDR3 sequence reads: CASSPFRGPDTEAFF. Written as DNA, the CDR3 is TGCGCCAGCAGCCCTTTCAGGGGGCCGGACACTGAAGCTTTCTTT.